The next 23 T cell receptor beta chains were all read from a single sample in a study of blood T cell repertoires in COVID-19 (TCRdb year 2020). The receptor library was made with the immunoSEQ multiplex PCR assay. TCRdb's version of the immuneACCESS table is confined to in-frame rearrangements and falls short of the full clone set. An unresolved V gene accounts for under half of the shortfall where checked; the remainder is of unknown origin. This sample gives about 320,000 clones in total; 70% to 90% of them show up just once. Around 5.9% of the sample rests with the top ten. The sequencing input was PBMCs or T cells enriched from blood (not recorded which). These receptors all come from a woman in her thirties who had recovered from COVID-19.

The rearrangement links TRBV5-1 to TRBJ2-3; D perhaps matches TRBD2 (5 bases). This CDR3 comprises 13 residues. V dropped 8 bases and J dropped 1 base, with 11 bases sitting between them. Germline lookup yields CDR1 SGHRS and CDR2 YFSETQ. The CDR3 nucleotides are TGCGCCAGTACCGGAGGCGGCACAGATACGCAGTATTTT. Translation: CASTGGGTDTQYF.

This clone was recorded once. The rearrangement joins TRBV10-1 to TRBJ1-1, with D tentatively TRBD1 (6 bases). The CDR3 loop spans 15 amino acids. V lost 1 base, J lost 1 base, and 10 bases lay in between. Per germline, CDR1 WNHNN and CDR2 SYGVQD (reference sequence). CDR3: CASSEYQGQNTEAFF. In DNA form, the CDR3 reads TGCGCCAGCAGTGAGTATCAGGGGCAGAACACTGAAGCTTTCTTT.

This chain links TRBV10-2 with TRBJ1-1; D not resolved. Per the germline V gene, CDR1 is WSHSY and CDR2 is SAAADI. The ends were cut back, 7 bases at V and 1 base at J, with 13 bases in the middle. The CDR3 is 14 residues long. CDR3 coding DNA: TGCGCCAGCACCGCGTCCTCAAGGAACACTGAAGCTTTCTTT. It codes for CASTASSRNTEAFF.

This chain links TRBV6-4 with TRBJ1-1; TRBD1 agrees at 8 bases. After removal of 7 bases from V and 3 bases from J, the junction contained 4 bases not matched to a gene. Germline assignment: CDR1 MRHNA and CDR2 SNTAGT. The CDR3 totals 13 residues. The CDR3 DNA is TGTGCCAGCACAGGGGGCGCAGACACTGAAGCTTTCTTT. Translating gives CASTGGADTEAFF.

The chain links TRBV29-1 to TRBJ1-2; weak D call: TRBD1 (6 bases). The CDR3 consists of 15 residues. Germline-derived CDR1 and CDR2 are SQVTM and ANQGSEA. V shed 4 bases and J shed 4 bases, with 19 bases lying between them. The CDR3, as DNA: TGCAGCGTTGCCGAAGGGGGGGCCCATGGCTATGGCTACACCTTC. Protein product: CSVAEGGAHGYGYTF.

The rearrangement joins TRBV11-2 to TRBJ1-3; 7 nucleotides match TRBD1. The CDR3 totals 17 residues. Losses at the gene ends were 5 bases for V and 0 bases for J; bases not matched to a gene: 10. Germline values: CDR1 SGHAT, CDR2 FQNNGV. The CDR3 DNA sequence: TGTGCCAGCAGCCCTGCAGATGGGACAGTCTCTGGAAACACCATATATTTT. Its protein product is CASSPADGTVSGNTIYF. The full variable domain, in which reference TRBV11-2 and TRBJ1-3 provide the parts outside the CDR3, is EAGVAQSPRYKIIEKRQSVAFWCNPISGHATLYWYQQILGQGPKLLIQFQNNGVVDDSQLPKDRFSAERLKGVDSTLKIQPAKLEDSAVYLCASSPADGTVSGNTIYFGEGSWLTVV.

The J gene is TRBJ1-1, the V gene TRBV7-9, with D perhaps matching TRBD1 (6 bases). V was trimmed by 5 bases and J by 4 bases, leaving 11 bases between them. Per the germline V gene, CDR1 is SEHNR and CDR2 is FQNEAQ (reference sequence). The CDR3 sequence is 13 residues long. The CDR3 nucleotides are TGTGCCAGCAGCACCACAGGGACCACTGAAGCTTTCTTT. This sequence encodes CASSTTGTTEAFF.

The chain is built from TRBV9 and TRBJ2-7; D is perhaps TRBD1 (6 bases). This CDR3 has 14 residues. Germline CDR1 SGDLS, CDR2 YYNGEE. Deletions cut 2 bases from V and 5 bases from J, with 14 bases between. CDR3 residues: CASSVGTRNDEQYF. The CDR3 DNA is TGTGCCAGCAGCGTCGGGACACGTAACGACGAGCAGTACTTC.

The CDR3 nucleotides read TGTGCCAGCTCACCCGTAAGGGAGGGAAACTACGAGCAGTACTTC. Translated, it gives CASSPVREGNYEQYF. This chain connects TRBV18 to TRBJ2-7; 7 nucleotides line up with TRBD2. Trimming at V came to 3 bases and at J to 3 bases, leaving 8 bases not matched to a gene. This CDR3 region has 15 residues. Germline V gene lookup returns CDR1 KGHSH and CDR2 LQKENI.

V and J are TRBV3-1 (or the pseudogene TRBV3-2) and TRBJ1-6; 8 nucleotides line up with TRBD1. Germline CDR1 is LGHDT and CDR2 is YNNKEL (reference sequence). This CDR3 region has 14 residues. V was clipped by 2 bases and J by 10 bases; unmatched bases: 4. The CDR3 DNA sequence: TGTGCCAGCAGCCAACGGGACAGGATCTCACCCCTCCACTTT. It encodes CASSQRDRISPLHF.

The CDR3 region is CASSRGTNEKLFF. The CDR3 nucleotides are TGCGCCAGCAGCCGGGGTACTAATGAAAAACTGTTTTTT. This chain connects TRBV5-1 to TRBJ1-4; D gene uncertain. Trimming removed 4 bases at V and 2 bases at J, with 6 bases between. There are 13 residues in the CDR3. Germline V gene lookup returns CDR1 SGHRS and CDR2 YFSETQ. The full variable domain, rest sourced from reference TRBV5-1 and TRBJ1-4, is KAGVTQTPRYLIKTRGQQVTLSCSPISGHRSVSWYQQTPGQGLQFLFEYFSETQRNKGNFPGRFSGRQFSNSRSEMNVSTLELGDSALYLCASSRGTNEKLFFGSGTQLSVL.

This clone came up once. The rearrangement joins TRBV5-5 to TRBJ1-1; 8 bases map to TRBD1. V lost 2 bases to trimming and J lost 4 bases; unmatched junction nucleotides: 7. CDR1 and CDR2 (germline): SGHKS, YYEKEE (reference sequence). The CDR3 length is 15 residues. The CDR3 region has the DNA TGTGCCAGCAGCTTAGCAGGGGGCCCTTCCACTGAAGCTTTCTTT. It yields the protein CASSLAGGPSTEAFF.

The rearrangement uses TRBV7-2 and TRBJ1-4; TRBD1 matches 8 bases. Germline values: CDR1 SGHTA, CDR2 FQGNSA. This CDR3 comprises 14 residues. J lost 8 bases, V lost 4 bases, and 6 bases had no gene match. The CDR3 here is CASSSRTGNEKLFF. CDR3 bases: TGTGCCAGCAGCTCCCGGACAGGGAACGAAAAACTGTTTTTT.

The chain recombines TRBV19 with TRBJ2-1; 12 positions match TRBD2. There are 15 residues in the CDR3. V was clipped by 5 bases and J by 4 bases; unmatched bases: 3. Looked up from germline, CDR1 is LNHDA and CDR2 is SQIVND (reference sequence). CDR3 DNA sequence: TGTGCCAGTAGTTTCCTAGCGGGGGGGTACAATGAGCAGTTCTTC. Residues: CASSFLAGGYNEQFF.

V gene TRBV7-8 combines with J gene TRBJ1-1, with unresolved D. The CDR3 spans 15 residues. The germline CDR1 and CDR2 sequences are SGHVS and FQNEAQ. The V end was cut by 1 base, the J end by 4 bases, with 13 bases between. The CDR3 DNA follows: TGTGCCAGCAGCTTAGTGGCCGGGGATGGCACTGAAGCTTTCTTT. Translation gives CASSLVAGDGTEAFF.

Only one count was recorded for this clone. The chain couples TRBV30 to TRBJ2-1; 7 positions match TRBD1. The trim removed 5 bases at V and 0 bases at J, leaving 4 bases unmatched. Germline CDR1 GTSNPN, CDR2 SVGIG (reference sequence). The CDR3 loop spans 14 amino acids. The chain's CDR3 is CAWVGQSSYNEQFF. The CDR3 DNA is TGTGCCTGGGTGGGACAGAGCTCCTACAATGAGCAGTTCTTC.

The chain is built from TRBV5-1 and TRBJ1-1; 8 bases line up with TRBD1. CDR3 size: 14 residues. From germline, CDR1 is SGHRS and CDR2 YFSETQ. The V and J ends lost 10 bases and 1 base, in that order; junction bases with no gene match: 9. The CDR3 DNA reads TGCGCCTGTCAGGGGGCAGAAGGGAACACTGAAGCTTTCTTT. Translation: CACQGAEGNTEAFF.

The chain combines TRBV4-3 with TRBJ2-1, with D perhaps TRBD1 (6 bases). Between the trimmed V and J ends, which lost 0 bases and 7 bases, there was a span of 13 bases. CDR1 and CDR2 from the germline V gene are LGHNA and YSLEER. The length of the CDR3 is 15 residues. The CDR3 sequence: CASSQDQTQGNEQFF. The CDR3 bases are TGCGCCAGCAGCCAAGATCAGACACAGGGAAATGAGCAGTTCTTC.

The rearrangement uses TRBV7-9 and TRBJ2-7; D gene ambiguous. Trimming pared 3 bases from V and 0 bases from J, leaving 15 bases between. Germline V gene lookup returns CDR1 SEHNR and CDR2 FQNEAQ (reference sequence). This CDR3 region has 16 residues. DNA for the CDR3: TGTGCCAGCAGCTTGATAACAGCTCATAGCTCCTACGAGCAGTACTTC. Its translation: CASSLITAHSSYEQYF.

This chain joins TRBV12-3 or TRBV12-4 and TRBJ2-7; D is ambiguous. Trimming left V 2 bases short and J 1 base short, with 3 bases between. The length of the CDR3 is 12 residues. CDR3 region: CASSLQSYEQYF. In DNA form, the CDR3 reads TGTGCCAGCAGTTTACAGTCCTACGAGCAGTACTTC.

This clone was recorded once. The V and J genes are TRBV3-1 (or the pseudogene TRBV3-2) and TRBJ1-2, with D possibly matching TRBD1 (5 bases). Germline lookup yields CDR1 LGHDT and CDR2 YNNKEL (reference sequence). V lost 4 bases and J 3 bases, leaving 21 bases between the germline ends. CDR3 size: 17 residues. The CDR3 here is CASSPRPMWGGYYGYTF. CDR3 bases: TGTGCCAGCAGCCCCAGACCTATGTGGGGCGGATACTATGGCTACACCTTC.

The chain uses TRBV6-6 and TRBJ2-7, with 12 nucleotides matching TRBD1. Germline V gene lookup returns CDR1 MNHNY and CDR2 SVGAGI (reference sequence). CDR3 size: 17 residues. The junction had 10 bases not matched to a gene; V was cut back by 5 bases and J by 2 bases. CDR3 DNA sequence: TGTGCCAGCAGTCGGGACAGGGGGCAGGCTCAGACCTACGAGCAGTACTTC. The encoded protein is CASSRDRGQAQTYEQYF.

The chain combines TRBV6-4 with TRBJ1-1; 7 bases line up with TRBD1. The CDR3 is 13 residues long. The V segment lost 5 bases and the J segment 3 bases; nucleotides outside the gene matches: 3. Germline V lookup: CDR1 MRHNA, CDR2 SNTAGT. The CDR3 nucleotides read TGTGCCAGCAGTCCTGACAGGGACACTGAAGCTTTCTTT. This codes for CASSPDRDTEAFF.